This T cell receptor beta chain is from a study of blood T cells in healthy people across ages. At least ten counts were recorded for this clonotype. Germline V gene lookup returns CDR1 SGHRS and CDR2 YFSETQ. The CDR3 runs to 12 residues. The V end was cut by 1 base, the J end by 8 bases, with 7 bases between. Using a J-beta primer mix together with a sample-barcoded 5' primer, a second PCR was run for about 6 to 12 cycles. One entry per CDR3 protein, called by TCRdb with MiXCR from the 5' RACE reads. The sample yields over 1,500,000 distinct CDR3 sequences, approximately 39% seen once. Sequencing was carried out using blood. This TCR derives from a human donor in good health. V gene TRBV5-1 combines with J gene TRBJ2-1, with a tentative D call TRBD1 (6 bases). Written as DNA, the CDR3 is TGCGCCAGCAGCTTGACAGGGTATGAGCAGTTCTTC. Protein: CASSLTGYEQFF.